This T cell receptor beta chain was sequenced for a study of cytomegalovirus exposure and HLA in healthy donors. The CDR3 is 18 residues long. Looked up from germline, CDR1 is MNHEY and CDR2 is SMNVEV (reference sequence). V lost 6 bases and J lost 3; bases outside the gene matches: 15. A few counts support this clone. The PCR ran on 60 Vbeta and 13 Jbeta primers. Assay used: immunoSEQ multiplex PCR; TCRdb lists only in-frame clones, some missing. The sample records about 190,000 clones, 65% to 80% being singletons. The rearrangement uses TRBV27 and TRBJ1-5, with 9 positions matching TRBD1. Material for sequencing was PBMCs. The TCR sequence derives from a woman in her 40s in good health and CMV-seronegative. CDR3 coding DNA: TGTGCCAGCAGCCCGCGCCCCCCCGGGACAGGGACCAATCAGCCCCAGCATTTT. Translation: CASSPRPPGTGTNQPQHF.